This passage covers 9 T cell receptor beta chains from one sample sequenced in a study of T cell responses to AZD1222 COVID-19 vaccine. Profiling relied on immunoSEQ multiplex PCR, and the TCRdb table lists in-frame clones only, not all of them. In the table there are approximately 44,000 clones, roughly 80% of which are singletons. The source material was peripheral blood, sampled on day 0 of AZD1222 vaccination. The origin of the receptors is an adult in good health.

The gene calls are TRBV28 and TRBJ1-4; tentative D call: TRBD1 (5 bases). Germline-derived CDR1 and CDR2 are MDHEN and SYDVKM. This CDR3 is 14 amino acids long. DNA for the CDR3: TGTGCGCACGGCGGGGGGTCAACTAATGAAAAACTGTTTTTT. It specifies CAHGGGSTNEKLFF.

This chain links TRBV15 with TRBJ2-6, with D possibly TRBD1 on 6 matching bases. Trimming pared 3 bases from V and 0 bases from J, leaving 15 bases between. Germline V gene sequence: CDR1 LNHNV, CDR2 YYDKDF (reference sequence). The CDR3 has 18 amino acids. CDR3 sequence reads: CATSRDEDSSSGANVLTF. The DNA for the CDR3 is TGTGCCACCAGCAGGGATGAGGACAGCAGCTCTGGGGCCAACGTCCTGACTTTC.

The rearrangement uses TRBV27 and TRBJ1-2; D uncertain. Germline loops: CDR1 MNHEY, CDR2 SMNVEV (reference sequence). V lost 3 bases and J 1 base, leaving 27 bases between the germline ends. There are 20 residues in the CDR3. The CDR3 loop is CASSLKYNPYNPFLNYGYTF. DNA for the CDR3: TGTGCCAGCAGTTTGAAGTATAACCCCTATAACCCCTTCCTTAACTATGGCTACACCTTC.

The genes are TRBV24-1 and TRBJ2-1, with D perhaps matching TRBD1 (5 bases). The CDR3 loop spans 16 amino acids. Per germline, CDR1 KGHDR and CDR2 SFDVKD. Trimming took off 2 bases at V and 6 bases at J, with 16 bases between the two ends. CDR3 residues: CATSDSGAGSLNEQFF. The CDR3 DNA reads TGTGCCACCAGTGATTCTGGGGCAGGATCCCTCAATGAGCAGTTCTTC.

This chain joins TRBV27 and TRBJ2-7; D not certain. Trimming took off 3 bases at V and 0 bases at J, with 9 bases between the two ends. CDR3 length: 14 amino acids. Germline V CDR1 and CDR2: MNHEY, SMNVEV (reference sequence). The CDR3 protein is CASSFSRSSYEQYF. CDR3 DNA sequence: TGTGCCAGCAGTTTCTCCAGAAGCTCCTACGAGCAGTACTTC.

A few counts support this clone. V gene TRBV5-4 combines with J gene TRBJ1-6; tentatively, D is TRBD1 (5 bases). V lost 0 bases, J lost 8 bases, and 9 bases lay in between. The CDR3 covers 14 residues. Germline V gene sequence: CDR1 SGHNT, CDR2 YYREEE (reference sequence). As DNA, the CDR3 is TGTGCCAGCAGCTTGGGGGGGGTGGATTCACCCCTCCACTTT. As protein: CASSLGGVDSPLHF.

The rearrangement joins TRBV6-5 to TRBJ1-5, with D unclear. The ends were cut back, 3 bases at V and 2 bases at J, with 5 bases in the middle. From germline, CDR1 is MNHEY and CDR2 SVGAGI. The CDR3 totals 13 residues. CDR3 bases: TGTGCCAGCAGTTATGGGGGCAATCAGCCCCAGCATTTT. Its translation is CASSYGGNQPQHF.

This sequence joins TRBV18 and TRBJ1-1; D not certain. The germline V gene encodes CDR1 KGHSH and CDR2 LQKENI. Trimming took off 5 bases at V and 1 base at J, with 5 bases between the two ends. This CDR3 spans 12 amino acids. The CDR3 sequence: CASSTENTEAFF. The CDR3 DNA follows: TGTGCCAGCTCAACAGAGAACACTGAAGCTTTCTTT. Complete variable domain (other parts from reference TRBV18 and TRBJ1-1): NAGVMQNPRHLVRRRGQEARLRCSPMKGHSHVYWYRQLPEEGLKFMVYLQKENIIDESGMPKERFSAEFPKEGPSILRIQQVVRGDSAAYFCASSTENTEAFFGQGTRLTVV.

This chain uses TRBV6-6 with TRBJ1-5; D gene uncertain. Trimming took off 6 bases at V and 0 bases at J, with 12 bases between the two ends. The CDR3 covers 15 residues. The germline V gene encodes CDR1 MNHNY and CDR2 SVGAGI (reference sequence). This chain's CDR3 is CASSRQEYSNQPQHF. The CDR3 DNA follows: TGTGCCAGCAGCCGTCAGGAGTATAGCAATCAGCCCCAGCATTTT.